A single sample gave rise to the 26 T cell receptor beta chains below, sequenced in a study of tumor-infiltrating lymphocytes in primary liver carcinoma. Co-extracting RNA and DNA was done with about 20-33 mg of unsorted bulk tissue as input. Total RNA amounting to 450 to 500 ng was the source from which TCR beta cDNA was made with a constant-region primer. Each TCR beta library was derived from three nested multiplex PCR rounds that employed slightly modified ARM-PCR. PCR rounds one and two used TRBV1-TRBV30 forward primers with a C-beta reverse primer for 10 cycles each. Using its own MiXCR run on the multiplex PCR reads, TCRdb lists one record per CDR3 protein. The sample contains roughly 20,000 distinct CDR3 sequences, roughly 70% of which appear only once. Sequencing was carried out using liver tumor tissue from sampling region 1. The subset was: tumor region T1, superior pole. All receptors come from a man aged 40-50 years with primary liver carcinoma and hepatitis B virus infection.

To note about this clonotype: The CDR3 end shows no conserved phenylalanine or tryptophan, and so a read error is likely. The chain uses TRBV5-1 and TRBJ2-1; TRBD1 aligns across 9 bases. V dropped 8 bases and J dropped 5; count of bases not matched to a gene: 8. CDR3 size: 14 residues. CDR1 SGHRS and CDR2 YFSETQ come from the germline V gene. This CDR3 reads CASRVQGADNEQFL. The DNA for the CDR3 is TGCGCCAGTAGGGTACAGGGGGCGGACAATGAGCAGTTCCTC.

Notes on this clonotype: Since a much larger clone is just one base distant, this may be a read error. The chain carries TRBV6-1 and TRBJ2-1, with a possible D match to TRBD2 (7 bases). The CDR3 covers 13 residues. Germline V gene lookup returns CDR1 MNHNS and CDR2 SASEGT. Trimming cost V 1 base and J 10 bases, with 11 bases left between them. In DNA, the CDR3 is TGTGCCAGCAGTGAAGAGGGGGGGAGCGAGCAGTTCTTC. It yields the protein CASSEEGGSEQFF.

This clonotype has at least ten counts. The rearrangement links TRBV24-1 to TRBJ2-6; D is unresolved. V shed 9 bases and J shed 1 base, with 6 bases lying between them. The germline V gene has CDR1 KGHDR and CDR2 SFDVKD. The CDR3 has 13 amino acids. CDR3 protein: CATGDSGANVLTF. DNA of the CDR3: TGTGCCACCGGGGATTCTGGGGCCAACGTCCTGACTTTC.

This clonotype was seen only once. CDR3 DNA sequence: TGTGCCAGCAGCCTACACCCTCCCGGGACTAGCGGGTTCGATGAGCAGTTCTTC. Encoded protein: CASSLHPPGTSGFDEQFF. V gene TRBV11-3 combines with J gene TRBJ2-1; 12 bases are a match to TRBD2. V lost 5 bases to trimming and J lost 8 bases; unmatched junction nucleotides: 16. CDR1 is SGHNT and CDR2 is YENEEA in the germline V gene. This CDR3 is 18 amino acids long.

The chain employs TRBV5-4 and TRBJ1-2; TRBD1 agrees at 7 bases. The germline V gene has CDR1 SGHNT and CDR2 YYREEE (reference sequence). The CDR3 sequence is 14 residues long. CDR3 protein: CISSPGQNYYGYTF. The CDR3 region has the DNA TGTATCAGCAGCCCGGGACAGAACTACTATGGCTACACCTTC.

Remarks on this clonotype: It is likely a read error, because the conserved phenylalanine at the end of the CDR3 is missing. J is TRBJ2-3 and V is TRBV30, with 9 bases identical to TRBD2. This CDR3 contains 15 residues. CDR1 and CDR2 (germline): GTSNPN, SVGIG (reference sequence). V shed 7 bases and J 4 bases; nucleotides not matched to a gene: 12. CDR3 protein: CASFRAGGPSDTQYL. CDR3 bases: TGTGCCTCGTTTCGGGCGGGAGGGCCATCAGATACGCAGTATTTA.

Note on this clonotype: This clone may be a read error of a much larger clone one base away. Because the CDR3 is missing its conserved closing phenylalanine or tryptophan, this is likely a read error. The V call is TRBV6-5, the J call TRBJ1-2; a weak D match, TRBD1 (6 bases). CDR1 MNHEY and CDR2 SVGAGI come from the germline V gene. Trimming took 6 bases from V and 1 from J, leaving 21 bases between them. The CDR3 loop spans 17 amino acids. CDR3 DNA: TGTGCCAGCAGCTGCCAAGCGACAGGAGGCAATAACTATGGCTACACCATC. Encoded protein: CASSCQATGGNNYGYTI.

As for this clonotype: Possible read error: a much larger clone is one base away. This chain uses TRBV29-1 with TRBJ1-1, with D unresolved. Germline V gene sequence: CDR1 SQVTM, CDR2 ANQGSEA. Trimming took 6 bases from V and 4 from J, leaving 15 bases between them. CDR3 length: 13 residues. The CDR3 loop reads CSVPGAASTEAFF. CDR3 nucleotides: TGCAGCGTCCCAGGCGCGGCCTCCACTGAAGCTTTCTTT.

About this clonotype: Compared with germline, one end of the junction differs, possibly owing to a read error. The chain uses TRBV7-3 and TRBJ2-1, with D perhaps matching TRBD2 (6 bases). The germline gives CDR1 SGHTA, CDR2 FQGTGA. The length of the CDR3 is 13 residues. The DNA for the CDR3 is TGTGCCAGCAGCCCGACTAGATACAATGGGCAGTTCTTC. This codes for CASSPTRYNGQFF.

This clonotype was seen more than once but under ten times. A read error may account for a junction end that differs from germline. The chain employs TRBV14 and TRBJ1-1; 8 bases align to TRBD1. The CDR3 length is 16 residues. Germline V CDR1 and CDR2: SGHDN, FVKESK. The CDR3 DNA reads as TGTGCCAGTAGCCAAGTTGACAGGGGAGGGAACACTGAAGCTTTCTTT. It yields the protein CASSQVDRGGNTEAFF. Supplemented by reference TRBV14 and TRBJ1-1, the full variable domain reads EAGVTQFPSHSVIEKGQTVTLRCDPISGHDNLYWYRRVMGKEIKFLLHFVKESKQDESGMPNNRFLAERTGGTYSTLKVQPAELEDSGVYFCASSQVDRGGNTEAFFGQGTRLTVV.

Turning to this clonotype: An end of the junction does not agree with germline; a read error may underlie this. The gene calls are TRBV14 and TRBJ2-3, with 13 bases fitting TRBD2. Per germline, CDR1 SGHDN and CDR2 FVKESK. The CDR3 spans 18 residues. CDR3 bases: TGTGCCAGCAGCCAAGGGTTCGGGACTAGCGGGATCACAGATACGCACTATTTT. It is translated as CASSQGFGTSGITDTHYF. Filled out from reference TRBV14 and TRBJ2-3, the complete variable domain reads EAGVTQFPSHSVIEKGQTVTLRCDPISGHDNLYWYRRVMGKEIKFLLHFVKESKQDESGMPNNRFLAERTGGTYSTLKVQPAELEDSGVYFCASSQGFGTSGITDTHYFGPGTRLTVL.

Details on this clonotype: Because it lacks the conserved phenylalanine or tryptophan at the end, this CDR3 is likely a read error. The chain carries TRBV6-5 and TRBJ2-7; D call uncertain. The CDR3 runs to 16 residues. The V and J ends lost 9 bases and 4 bases respectively, with 25 bases between them. Per the germline V gene, CDR1 is MNHEY and CDR2 is SVGAGI. CDR3: CASRPGEAASFYEQYS. The CDR3 DNA sequence: TGTGCCAGTAGGCCCGGAGAGGCAGCATCCTTTTACGAGCAGTACTCC.

This clonotype has just one count. The chain carries TRBV4-3 and TRBJ2-7; D is uncertain. The V gene's germline CDR1 is LGHNA and CDR2 YSLEER. The CDR3 runs 13 residues. Trimming shortened V by 2 bases and J by 7 bases, and 12 bases separated the two germline ends. The CDR3 nucleotides are TGCGCCAGCAGCCAAAGAACATGGCGAGAGCAGTACTTC. As protein: CASSQRTWREQYF.

This chain connects TRBV14 to TRBJ2-5, with a weak D call TRBD1 (5 bases). V shed 4 bases and J shed 2 bases, with 17 bases lying between them. Germline assignment: CDR1 SGHDN and CDR2 FVKESK. The CDR3 length is 16 residues. The CDR3 loop is CASSRRTRENQETQYF. CDR3 nucleotides: TGTGCCAGCAGCCGTCGGACAAGGGAAAATCAAGAGACCCAGTACTTC.

On this clonotype itself: The junction shows a germline mismatch at one end, possibly a read error. The chain uses TRBV5-1 and TRBJ2-1, with D possibly called TRBD1 or TRBD2 (5 bases each). There are 16 residues in the CDR3. CDR1 SGHRS and CDR2 YFSETQ come from the germline V gene. CDR3 loop: CANSLGGTNPYNEQFF. CDR3 nucleotide sequence: TGTGCCAACAGCTTAGGTGGGACGAACCCCTACAATGAGCAGTTCTTC.

This clonotype was observed once. The limits of the CDR3 on the DNA are not certain, so only TCRdb's listed CDR3 is given. J is TRBJ2-6 and V is TRBV10-3; the listed D gene, TRBD1, was not tested against the DNA. Including both end residues, the CDR3 is 16 amino acids long. CDR1 is ENHRY and CDR2 is SYGVKD in the germline V gene. CDR3 protein: CAISVAWGSGANILTF.

This clonotype was seen ten or more times. The gene calls are TRBV11-2 and TRBJ1-1; D possibly corresponds to TRBD1 (5 bases). The CDR3 spans 13 residues. V lost 4 bases and J 3 bases, leaving 9 bases between the germline ends. CDR1 is SGHAT, CDR2 FQNNGV, per germline. In DNA form, the CDR3 reads TGTGCCAGCAGCTCTCCGGGGGACACTGAAGCTTTCTTT. This encodes CASSSPGDTEAFF.

As for this clonotype: This CDR3 is missing its conserved last phenylalanine or tryptophan, likely due to a read error. The chain combines TRBV10-3 with TRBJ2-1; weak D call: TRBD1 (6 bases). Per the germline V gene, CDR1 is ENHRY and CDR2 is SYGVKD. The CDR3 is made up of 23 amino acids. V lost 5 bases and J lost 2, with 37 bases in between. This chain's CDR3 is CAISFLPSPDSMIDGAAYNEQFS. In nucleotides, the CDR3 is TGTGCCATCAGTTTTCTACCTTCTCCGGACAGTATGATCGACGGGGCGGCCTACAATGAGCAGTTCTCC.

A remark on this clonotype: Relative to the germline gene, one junction end is altered; a read error may explain this. The chain has TRBV10-3 and TRBJ1-5; no firm D call. CDR1 is ENHRY and CDR2 is SYGVKD in the germline V gene. This CDR3 is 14 amino acids long. The CDR3 coding sequence is TGTGCCATCAGTGAGTGTGAGGGCTATCAGCCTCAGCATTTT. Its translation: CAISECEGYQPQHF.

Turning to this clonotype: At one boundary the junction diverges from the germline segment, which might be a read error. The chain's CDR3 is CASCRGLNTYEQYF. Here the CDR3 DNA reads TGCGCCAGCTGCCGAGGATTAAATACCTACGAACAGTACTTC. V and J are TRBV4-1 and TRBJ2-7; D ambiguous. Germline CDR1 is MGHRA and CDR2 is YSYEKL. CDR3 length: 14 amino acids.

The sample holds many counts of this clonotype. This chain links TRBV29-1 with TRBJ2-3; tentative D call: TRBD1 (5 bases). Germline-derived CDR1 and CDR2 are SQVTM and ANQGSEA. Trimming pared 2 bases from V and 1 base from J, leaving 10 bases between. The CDR3 consists of 14 residues. This CDR3 reads CSVESRDGTDTQYF. The CDR3 DNA follows: TGCAGCGTTGAAAGCAGGGATGGCACAGATACGCAGTATTTT.

This clonotype was detected many times. The chain recombines TRBV20-1 with TRBJ1-6; no firm D call. V lost 4 bases to trimming and J lost 6 bases, with 16 bases between them. Germline V lookup: CDR1 DFQATT, CDR2 SNEGSKA (reference sequence). This CDR3 is 15 amino acids long. DNA of the CDR3: TGCAGTGCTAACCCCGTGGCGGCTACTAATTCACCCCTCCACTTT. This sequence encodes CSANPVAATNSPLHF.

V usage is TRBV20-1 and J usage is TRBJ2-5; the match to TRBD2 covers 10 bases. The V and J ends lost 2 bases and 7 bases, in that order; junction bases with no gene match: 10. Germline V gene data show CDR1 as DFQATT and CDR2 as SNEGSKA (reference sequence). The CDR3 totals 15 residues. CDR3 amino acids: CSARSSGRALGTQYF. CDR3 DNA sequence: TGCAGTGCTAGATCCAGCGGGAGGGCCTTGGGGACCCAGTACTTC.

A remark on this clonotype: Mismatch with germline at one junction end may stem from a read error. V and J are TRBV11-2 and TRBJ1-1; D uncertain. The CDR3 has 16 amino acids. The germline CDR1 and CDR2 sequences are SGHAT and FQNNGV. The CDR3 DNA reads TGTGCCAGCAGCCCATCCGGAGGGTTGGTGAACACTGAAACTTTCTTT. This translates into CASSPSGGLVNTETFF. The full variable domain, completed using reference TRBV11-2 and TRBJ1-1, is EAGVAQSPRYKIIEKRQSVAFWCNPISGHATLYWYQQILGQGPKLLIQFQNNGVVDDSQLPKDRFSAERLKGVDSTLKIQPAKLEDSAVYLCASSPSGGLVNTETFFGQGTRLTVV.

Note on this clonotype: The germline gene is not matched at one end of the junction; a read error may be the cause. CDR3 in amino acids: CASSLVGGEVEIQYF. Written as DNA, the CDR3 is TGTGCCAGCAGCTTGGTGGGCGGCGAAGTGGAGATCCAGTATTTC. The rearrangement uses TRBV11-2 and TRBJ2-5; D is ambiguous. Germline V lookup: CDR1 SGHAT, CDR2 FQNNGV. The CDR3 sequence is 15 residues long.

As for this clonotype: A read error is likely, as this CDR3 ends without the conserved phenylalanine or tryptophan. The rearrangement joins TRBV7-8 to TRBJ2-2, with D hard to call. Germline lookup yields CDR1 SGHVS and CDR2 FQNEAQ. Trimming took off 1 base at V and 7 bases at J, with 10 bases between the two ends. This CDR3 region has 14 residues. Written as DNA, the CDR3 is TGTGCCAGCAGCTTAGTTTCGCGAGACGGGGAGCTGTTTTAT. Translation gives CASSLVSRDGELFY.